What follows is one T cell receptor (beta chain) and its context. The data are from a study of blood T cell repertoires in COVID-19. Germline CDR1 is SGHTA and CDR2 is FQGTGA. After removal of 2 bases from V and 3 bases from J, the junction contained 5 bases not matched to a gene. The CDR3 is made up of 15 amino acids. Assay: immunoSEQ multiplex PCR; the TCRdb copy retains only in-frame clones and omits some. The sample lists roughly 38,000 clones, around 91% occurring once. The receptor was isolated from a man aged 60 to 75 with active or convalescent COVID-19. Source material: peripheral blood. The chain combines TRBV7-3 with TRBJ2-3, with 7 bases aligning to TRBD2. The CDR3 region has the DNA TGTGCCAGCAGCTTAGAGGGACTATCAACAGATACGCAGTATTTT. Translating it yields CASSLEGLSTDTQYF.